This T cell receptor (beta chain) was obtained from a study of blood T cell repertoires in COVID-19. Sequenced by immunoSEQ multiplex PCR; TCRdb stores in-frame clones only, minus some. The sample contains hundreds of thousands of clones, 70% to 90% of which appear only once. CDR3 size: 18 residues. The specimen was peripheral blood. This receptor was identified in a middle-aged man with acute or convalescent COVID-19. The chain recombines TRBV21-1 with TRBJ1-5; the table's D call, TRBD1, has no DNA check behind it. TRBV21-1 is classified as a pseudogene. The CDR3 reads CASSSLPSTADSNQPQHF. The CDR3 nucleotides are TGTGCCAGCAGCTCACTCCCATCGACAGCAGATAGCAATCAGCCCCAGCATTTT.